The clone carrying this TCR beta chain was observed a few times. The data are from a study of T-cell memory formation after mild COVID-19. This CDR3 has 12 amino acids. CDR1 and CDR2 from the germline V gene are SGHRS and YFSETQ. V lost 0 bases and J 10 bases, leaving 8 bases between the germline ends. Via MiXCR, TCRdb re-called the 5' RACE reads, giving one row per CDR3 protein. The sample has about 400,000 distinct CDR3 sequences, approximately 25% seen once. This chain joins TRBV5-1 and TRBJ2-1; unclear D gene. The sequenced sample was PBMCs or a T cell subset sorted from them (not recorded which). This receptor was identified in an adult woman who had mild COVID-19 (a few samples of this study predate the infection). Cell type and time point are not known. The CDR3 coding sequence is TGCGCCAGCAGCTTGGTCGGATGGGAGCAGTTCTTC. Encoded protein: CASSLVGWEQFF.